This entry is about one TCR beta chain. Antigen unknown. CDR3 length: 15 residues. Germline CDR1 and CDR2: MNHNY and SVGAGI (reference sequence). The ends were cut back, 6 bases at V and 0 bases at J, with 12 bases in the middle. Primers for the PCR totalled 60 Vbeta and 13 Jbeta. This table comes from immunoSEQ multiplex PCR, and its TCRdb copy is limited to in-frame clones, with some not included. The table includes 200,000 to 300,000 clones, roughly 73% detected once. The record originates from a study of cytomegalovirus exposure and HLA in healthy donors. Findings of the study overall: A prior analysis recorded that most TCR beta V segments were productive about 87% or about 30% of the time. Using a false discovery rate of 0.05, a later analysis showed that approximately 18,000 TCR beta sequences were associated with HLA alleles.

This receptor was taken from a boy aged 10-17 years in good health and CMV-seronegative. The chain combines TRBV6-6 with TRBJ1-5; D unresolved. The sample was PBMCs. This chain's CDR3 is CASRPLAASNQPQHF. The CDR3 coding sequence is TGTGCCAGCAGACCCCTCGCGGCTAGCAATCAGCCCCAGCATTTT.